The TCR beta chain described here comes from a study of cytomegalovirus exposure and HLA in healthy donors. Nominally healthy donors were sampled, though unrecorded immune exposures were likely. The PCR was carried out with 60 Vbeta primers and 13 Jbeta primers. Some clones are missing from TCRdb's copy, which holds only in-frame ones; the method was immunoSEQ multiplex PCR. The data hold approximately 100,000 clones, with just under 75% observed a single time. Trimming at V came to 8 bases and at J to 6 bases, leaving 13 bases not matched to a gene. There are 15 residues in the CDR3. Germline CDR1 SGHTA, CDR2 FQGNSA.

The receptor's source is a human donor in good health. The sequenced sample consisted of PBMCs. J is TRBJ2-1 and V is TRBV7-2; 7 bases fit TRBD2. CDR3 sequence (DNA): TGTGCCAGCTTGGGAGGGCACGGTCCTGCCAATGAGCAGTTCTTC. Its translation: CASLGGHGPANEQFF.